The 32 T cell receptor beta chains presented below share a single source sample, sequenced in a study of molecular identifiers for immune sequencing clone quantification. TCRdb passed the PCR reads through MiXCR, listing each CDR3 protein once. This sample yields under 650,000 distinct CDR3 sequences, of which approximately 20% are seen a single time; roughly 0.9% belongs to the top ten. The sequenced sample was naive CD8+ T cells from blood, with Jurkat cell RNA spiked in. Noted subset: FACS-sorted CD8+CD4-CCR7+CD45RA+ naive T cells. The receptors were sampled from a human donor in good health. Some libraries in this study had Jurkat cell RNA spiked in.

This clonotype was picked up many times. The rearrangement uses TRBV28 and TRBJ2-7, with 10 bases aligning to TRBD2. CDR1 and CDR2 (germline): MDHEN, SYDVKM. The CDR3 extends over 15 amino acids. The junction had 9 bases not matched to a gene; V was cut back by 5 bases and J by 5 bases. The CDR3 DNA sequence: TGTGCCAGCAGTGCCAATAGCGGGAGGATGAACGAGCAGTACTTC. Protein product: CASSANSGRMNEQYF.

The sample holds many counts of this clonotype. V is TRBV5-4 and J is TRBJ2-2; 8 bases are a match to TRBD2. Germline CDR1 reads SGHNT; CDR2 reads YYREEE (reference sequence). The CDR3 runs to 16 residues. The V gene end was trimmed by 3 bases and the J gene end by 0 bases; junction bases not matched to a gene: 4. The CDR3 DNA sequence: TGTGCCAGCAGCTCTGCGGGGGGAGCGAACACCGGGGAGCTGTTTTTT. This translates into CASSSAGGANTGELFF.

This clonotype was counted ten times or more. V is TRBV20-1 and J is TRBJ2-3, with 12 bases identical to TRBD2. V trimming: 5 bases; J trimming: 2 bases; junction bases outside the gene matches: 5. The germline V gene encodes CDR1 DFQATT and CDR2 SNEGSKA (reference sequence). The CDR3 length is 15 residues. In DNA form, the CDR3 reads TGCAGTGCTTCTAGCGGGAGGGATTACACAGATACGCAGTATTTT. Translating it yields CSASSGRDYTDTQYF.

In the case of this clonotype: It is likely a read error, because the conserved phenylalanine at the end of the CDR3 is missing. J is TRBJ1-5 and V is TRBV27, with D possibly matching TRBD1 (5 bases). Trimming took off 3 bases at V and 8 bases at J, with 14 bases between the two ends. Germline lookup yields CDR1 MNHEY and CDR2 SMNVEV (reference sequence). The CDR3 consists of 14 residues. The CDR3 protein is CASSFGGAREPQHL. The CDR3 nucleotides read TGTGCCAGCAGTTTTGGAGGGGCTCGGGAGCCCCAGCATCTT.

The gene calls are TRBV5-1 and TRBJ2-3; 10 positions match TRBD2. This CDR3 region has 16 residues. V was pared by 8 bases and J by 4 bases, with 13 bases of the junction left unmatched. The germline gives CDR1 SGHRS, CDR2 YFSETQ. The DNA of the CDR3 is TGCGCCAGTCAACCCTGGGGGCTAGCGGGAGCAGATACGCAGTATTTT. Translation: CASQPWGLAGADTQYF.

This clonotype was counted at least ten times. The chain couples TRBV9 to TRBJ2-3; the D gene is possibly TRBD1 (6 bases). CDR3 length: 15 amino acids. Germline V gene lookup returns CDR1 SGDLS and CDR2 YYNGEE. V was shortened by 3 bases and J by 1 base, with 12 bases between the two germline ends. This CDR3 is CASSAGTLGTDTQYF. The CDR3 DNA reads as TGTGCCAGCAGCGCCGGGACATTAGGCACAGATACGCAGTATTTT.

This chain uses TRBV6-5 with TRBJ1-2; TRBD1 is a possible D gene (6 bases). CDR1 is MNHEY, CDR2 SVGAGI, per germline. This CDR3 region has 17 residues. Trimming took 0 bases from V and 0 from J, leaving 14 bases between them. The CDR3 protein is CASSYSGGQLANYGYTF. In nucleotides, the CDR3 is TGTGCCAGCAGTTACTCGGGAGGACAGCTCGCTAACTATGGCTACACCTTC.

This clonotype was seen repeatedly, ten times or more. V is TRBV9 and J is TRBJ2-7; perhaps TRBD1 as D (6 bases). The V gene's germline CDR1 is SGDLS and CDR2 YYNGEE. The CDR3 extends over 13 amino acids. Between the trimmed V and J ends, which lost 3 bases and 0 bases, there was a span of 7 bases. The CDR3 DNA reads as TGTGCCAGCAGCGAAGGGGGCTCCTACGAGCAGTACTTC. Its translation is CASSEGGSYEQYF.

This clonotype has at least ten counts. The chain couples TRBV7-9 to TRBJ2-5; D not resolved. Deletions cut 5 bases from V and 3 bases from J, with 13 bases between. Germline CDR1 SEHNR, CDR2 FQNEAQ (reference sequence). The CDR3 is made up of 14 amino acids. The CDR3 DNA follows: TGTGCCAGCAGCCTAGACGTACGGAAAGAGACCCAGTACTTC. Translating gives CASSLDVRKETQYF.

This clonotype was recorded at least ten times. This rearrangement joins TRBV2 to TRBJ2-7; TRBD1 aligns across 7 bases. Unmatched junction bases numbered 14, after V lost 6 bases and J lost 6 bases. This CDR3 is built from 15 residues. CDR1 SNHLY and CDR2 FYNNEI come from the germline V gene. The CDR3 loop is CASSRSTGVSGEQYF. The CDR3 region has the DNA TGTGCCAGCAGCCGATCTACAGGGGTTTCAGGCGAGCAGTACTTC.

This clonotype was detected only a few times. The rearrangement uses TRBV12-3 or TRBV12-4 and TRBJ2-1, with TRBD2 matching 10 bases. V was pared by 3 bases and J by 8 bases, with 1 base of the junction left unmatched. The CDR3 sequence is 13 residues long. CDR3 sequence (DNA): TGTGCCAGCAGTTTGCTAGCGGGAGATGAGCAGTTCTTC. Translation: CASSLLAGDEQFF.

This clonotype was seen a handful of times. This chain joins TRBV19 and TRBJ1-5, with 7 bases matching TRBD1. The CDR3 length is 17 residues. Germline V gene sequence: CDR1 LNHDA, CDR2 SQIVND (reference sequence). V dropped 5 bases and J dropped 0; count of bases not matched to a gene: 10. In nucleotides, the CDR3 is TGTGCCAGTAGTCCATGGACAGGCGATTATAGCAATCAGCCCCAGCATTTT. Its translation: CASSPWTGDYSNQPQHF.

The table lists this clonotype with a few counts. The chain combines TRBV12-3 or TRBV12-4 with TRBJ1-1; 7 bases agree with TRBD1. The V and J ends lost 7 bases and 4 bases, in that order; junction bases with no gene match: 9. The CDR3 runs to 14 residues. The CDR3 bases are TGTGCCAGCACCCCCGTAGGGGGCGGCACTGAAGCTTTCTTT. Translated: CASTPVGGGTEAFF.

This clonotype has at least ten counts. Here the CDR3 reads CASSHTNEGPGEQYF. CDR3 bases: TGTGCCAGCAGCCACACGAATGAAGGTCCGGGCGAGCAGTACTTC. V usage is TRBV3-1 and J usage is TRBJ2-7; D uncertain. The CDR3 loop spans 15 amino acids. CDR1 is LGHDT, CDR2 YNNKEL, per germline (reference sequence). V lost 3 bases, J lost 6 bases, and 18 bases lay in between.

The chain recombines TRBV7-8 with TRBJ1-1; no reliable D call. V was pared by 2 bases and J by 10 bases, with 8 bases between. There are 11 residues in the CDR3. Germline V CDR1 and CDR2: SGHVS, FQNEAQ. The CDR3 nucleotides read TGTGCCAGCAGCTTAACGGAAGGAGCTTTCTTT. Its protein product is CASSLTEGAFF.

This clonotype turned up a few times. The chain has TRBV9 and TRBJ2-7; D is unclear. Germline V gives CDR1 SGDLS, CDR2 YYNGEE. This CDR3 spans 14 amino acids. Deletions cut 0 bases from V and 3 bases from J, with 10 bases between. CDR3 bases: TGTGCCAGCAGCGTAGCACCGGGTGGCTACGAGCAGTACTTC. Translated, it gives CASSVAPGGYEQYF.

Details on this clonotype: A clone one base away is much larger, so this may be a read error. The V and J genes are TRBV7-2 and TRBJ2-5, with 9 bases identical to TRBD2. The CDR3 runs to 15 residues. The V gene end was trimmed by 1 base and the J gene end by 7 bases; junction bases not matched to a gene: 7. Germline CDR1 and CDR2: SGHTA and FQGNSA. The CDR3 coding sequence is TGTGCCAGCAGCTTAGGAGCGGGAGGTTGGGGGACCCAGTACTTC. This translates into CASSLGAGGWGTQYF.

With regard to this clonotype: A much larger clone lies one base from this, so it may be a read error. V gene TRBV5-3 combines with J gene TRBJ1-1, with 7 bases fitting TRBD1. TRBV5-3 is an ORF, and what it does is uncertain. CDR3 length: 15 amino acids. The CDR3 sequence: CASSLEAGRGTEAFF. The DNA for the CDR3 is TGTGCCAGCAGCTTGGAGGCGGGCAGGGGGACTGAAGCTTTCTTT.

Worth noting for this clonotype: Compared with germline, one end of the junction differs, possibly owing to a read error. The CDR3 loop is CASSIASRGHNQPRHF. For the CDR3, the DNA is TGTGCCAGTAGTATTGCAAGCAGGGGGCACAATCAGCCCCGGCATTTT. The chain carries TRBV19 and TRBJ1-5; 8 bases are a match to TRBD1. The CDR3 contains 16 residues. The V gene's germline CDR1 is LNHDA and CDR2 SQIVND (reference sequence).

J is TRBJ2-1 and V is TRBV20-1, with 8 nucleotides matching TRBD2. The CDR3 sequence is 15 residues long. Trimming at V came to 5 bases and at J to 3 bases, leaving 9 bases not matched to a gene. Germline CDR1 DFQATT, CDR2 SNEGSKA (reference sequence). The CDR3 loop reads CSAGKLADYYNEQFF. The CDR3 DNA follows: TGCAGTGCTGGGAAACTAGCGGACTACTACAATGAGCAGTTCTTC.

This chain uses TRBV4-3 with TRBJ2-4; TRBD2 agrees at 8 bases. This CDR3 region has 19 residues. Germline V gene data show CDR1 as LGHNA and CDR2 as YSLEER. V was clipped by 0 bases and J by 2 bases; unmatched bases: 12. The CDR3: CASSQETGGGMFSKNIQYF. The DNA for the CDR3 is TGCGCCAGCAGCCAAGAGACAGGCGGGGGGATGTTTTCCAAAAACATTCAGTACTTC.

There are many counts of this clonotype. The CDR3 sequence is CASSSWDRGFAGELFF. CDR3 nucleotides: TGTGCCAGCAGCTCATGGGACAGGGGGTTCGCCGGGGAGCTGTTTTTT. The chain uses TRBV7-9 and TRBJ2-2; 11 nucleotides agree with TRBD1. Germline V lookup: CDR1 SEHNR, CDR2 FQNEAQ (reference sequence). V gave up 4 bases and J gave up 6 bases; unmatched junction bases: 7. This CDR3 has 16 residues.

This clonotype was counted at least ten times. This rearrangement joins TRBV6-6 to TRBJ2-7, with D maybe TRBD2 (6 bases). CDR1 and CDR2 (germline): MNHNY, SVGAGI (reference sequence). Trimming took 7 bases from V and 3 from J, leaving 16 bases between them. CDR3 length equals 14 residues. The CDR3 reads CASNLRENNYEQYF. In nucleotides, the CDR3 is TGTGCCAGCAACCTCCGGGAGAATAACTACGAGCAGTACTTC.

The V gene is TRBV15, the J gene TRBJ2-7, with TRBD1 matching 9 bases. Germline V gene sequence: CDR1 LNHNV, CDR2 YYDKDF (reference sequence). The CDR3 is 14 residues long. The V gene end was trimmed by 8 bases and the J gene end by 5 bases; junction bases not matched to a gene: 10. This chain's CDR3 is CATCPDRGVNEQYF. The CDR3 region has the DNA TGTGCCACCTGCCCCGACAGGGGGGTAAACGAGCAGTACTTC.

Regarding this clonotype: A read error may explain this, as a much larger clone is one base away. The chain has TRBV2 and TRBJ1-6, with 8 bases fitting TRBD1. With 4 bases clipped from V and 6 bases from J, the junction kept 2 bases outside the gene matches. CDR1 SNHLY and CDR2 FYNNEI come from the germline V gene. CDR3 length: 14 residues. The CDR3, as DNA: TGTGCCAGCAGTGGAGACAGGGGTAATTCACCCCTCCACTTT. This encodes CASSGDRGNSPLHF.

As regards this clonotype: This may come from a read error, since a much larger clone is one base off. The rearrangement joins TRBV5-4 to TRBJ2-7, with 9 bases that match TRBD1. Germline values: CDR1 SGHNT, CDR2 YYREEE (reference sequence). CDR3 length: 15 residues. The CDR3 DNA follows: TGTGCCAGCAGCGGCGGGACAGGGACTGGCTACGAGCGGTACTTC. Protein product: CASSGGTGTGYERYF.

This clonotype was seen ten or more times. This rearrangement joins TRBV29-1 to TRBJ1-2, with a tentative D call TRBD1 (5 bases). The germline V and J ends were trimmed by 6 bases and 0 bases, with 11 bases remaining between them. CDR3 size: 13 residues. Germline lookup yields CDR1 SQVTM and CDR2 ANQGSEA. The CDR3 spells CSVTEGSNYGYTF. The CDR3 nucleotides read TGCAGCGTCACTGAGGGGTCTAACTATGGCTACACCTTC. The whole variable domain, filled in from reference TRBV29-1 and TRBJ1-2, reads SAVISQKPSRDICQRGTSLTIQCQVDSQVTMMFWYRQQPGQSLTLIATANQGSEATYESGFVIDKFPISRPNLTFSTLTVSNMSPEDSSIYLCSVTEGSNYGYTFGSGTRLTVV.

For this clonotype: A much bigger clone sits one base away, suggesting this may be a read error. The genes are TRBV30 and TRBJ2-3; D is possibly TRBD2 (5 bases). The CDR3 has 15 residues. Germline V gives CDR1 GTSNPN, CDR2 SVGIG (reference sequence). The V gene lost 0 bases and the J gene lost 0 bases, with 10 bases spanning the gap. The CDR3 loop reads CAWSVHGLSTDTQYF. The CDR3 DNA reads as TGTGCCTGGAGTGTACACGGACTTAGCACAGATACGCAGTATTTT.

This clonotype was seen at least ten times. The chain couples TRBV10-3 to TRBJ2-5; possible D gene TRBD1, 5 bases. The CDR3 is made up of 13 amino acids. V lost 3 bases to trimming and J lost 4 bases, with 9 bases between them. Germline V lookup: CDR1 ENHRY, CDR2 SYGVKD. For the CDR3, the DNA is TGTGCCATCAGTGATCAGGGTAGAGAGACCCAGTACTTC. It encodes CAISDQGRETQYF.

On this clonotype itself: A much larger clone sits a single nucleotide away, making a read error possible. The V gene is TRBV9, the J gene TRBJ2-7; 7 bases agree with TRBD1. Germline V gene lookup returns CDR1 SGDLS and CDR2 YYNGEE. The CDR3 is 15 residues long. Losses at the gene ends were 2 bases for V and 5 bases for J; bases not matched to a gene: 10. The CDR3 protein is CASSVGTVLEDEQYV. DNA of the CDR3: TGTGCCAGCAGCGTCGGGACAGTACTTGAGGACGAGCAGTACGTC.

Turning to this clonotype: Its ends do not fully match the called genes, so a read error is possible. J is TRBJ2-2 and V is TRBV28; D is uncertain. Germline CDR1 is MDHEN and CDR2 is SYDVKM. There are 15 residues in the CDR3. The CDR3 loop reads CASSFRSVRTGELLF. The CDR3 DNA reads TGTGCCAGCAGTTTCCGCAGCGTAAGAACCGGTGAGCTGCTTTTT.

This clonotype has a count of ten or more. The chain has TRBV28 and TRBJ2-2; 12 positions match TRBD2. There are 17 residues in the CDR3. The germline CDR1 and CDR2 sequences are MDHEN and SYDVKM. V lost 5 bases and J lost 6; bases outside the gene matches: 10. DNA of the CDR3: TGTGCCAGCAGTACACCCCCGAGACTAGCGGGAGCCGGGGAGCTGTTTTTT. Protein product: CASSTPPRLAGAGELFF. The entire variable domain, with the rest obtained from reference TRBV28 and TRBJ2-2, is as follows: DVKVTQSSRYLVKRTGEKVFLECVQDMDHENMFWYRQDPGLGLRLIYFSYDVKMKEKGDIPEGYSVSREKKERFSLILESASTNQTSMYLCASSTPPRLAGAGELFFGEGSRLTVL.